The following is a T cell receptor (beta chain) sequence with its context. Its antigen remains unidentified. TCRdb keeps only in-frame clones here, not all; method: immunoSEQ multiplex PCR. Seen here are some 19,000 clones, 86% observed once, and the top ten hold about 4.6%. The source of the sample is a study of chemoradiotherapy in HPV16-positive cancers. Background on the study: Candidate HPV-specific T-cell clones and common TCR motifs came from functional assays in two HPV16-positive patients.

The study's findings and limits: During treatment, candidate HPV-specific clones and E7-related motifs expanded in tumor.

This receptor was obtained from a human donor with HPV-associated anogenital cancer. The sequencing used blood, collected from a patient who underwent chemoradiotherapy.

In DNA form, the CDR3 reads TGTGCCAGCAGCCCTACAGGGCCACTGTCCTCTCTATATGGCTACACCTTC. Its translation: CASSPTGPLSSLYGYTF. The chain joins TRBV7-6 to TRBJ1-2, with D maybe TRBD1 (6 bases). The CDR3 is 17 residues long. V was clipped by 5 bases and J by 5 bases, with 24 bases between them. Per germline, CDR1 SGHVS and CDR2 FNYEAQ.